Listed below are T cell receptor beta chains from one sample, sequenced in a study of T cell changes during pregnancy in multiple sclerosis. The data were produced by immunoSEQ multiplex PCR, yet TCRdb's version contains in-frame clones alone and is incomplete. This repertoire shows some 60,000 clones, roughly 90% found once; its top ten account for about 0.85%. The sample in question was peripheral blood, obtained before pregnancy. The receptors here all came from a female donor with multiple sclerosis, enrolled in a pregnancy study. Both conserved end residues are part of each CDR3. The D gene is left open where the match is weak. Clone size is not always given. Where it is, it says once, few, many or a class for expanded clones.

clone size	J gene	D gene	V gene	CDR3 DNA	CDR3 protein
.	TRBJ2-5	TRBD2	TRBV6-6	TGTGCCAGCAGTTATGGTCCCGGGGGGGCCGGGGAGACCCAGTACTTC	CASSYGPGGAGETQYF
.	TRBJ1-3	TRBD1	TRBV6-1	TGTGCCAGCAGTGAAGTCCCGCAGGGGGTAGGAAACACCATATATTTT	CASSEVPQGVGNTIYF
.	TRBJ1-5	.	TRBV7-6	TGTGCCAGCAGCTTAGACCCGGACATCAGTCAGCCCCAGCATTTT	CASSLDPDISQPQHF
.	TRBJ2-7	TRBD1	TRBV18	TGTGCCAGCTCACCTAGGGACAGAGCCTACGAGCAGTACTTC	CASSPRDRAYEQYF
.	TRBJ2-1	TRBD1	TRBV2	TGTGCCAGCAGGGTCGTGGGCAGGGGGCAGTACAATGAGCAGTTCTTC	CASRVVGRGQYNEQFF
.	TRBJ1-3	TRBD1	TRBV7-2	TGTGCCAGCAGCTTAGCAGGGGGCGGAAACACCATATATTTT	CASSLAGGGNTIYF
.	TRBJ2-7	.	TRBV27	TGTGCCAGCAGCCCTAGTATCTCCTACGAGCAGTACTTC	CASSPSISYEQYF
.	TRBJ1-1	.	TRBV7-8	TGTGCCAGCAGCTTAGAACGTACAGTCGCTGAAGCTTTCTTT	CASSLERTVAEAFF
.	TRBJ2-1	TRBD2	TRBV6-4	TGTGCCAGCAGTGACGAGACTAGCGGAGCCAATGAGCAGTTCTTC	CASSDETSGANEQFF
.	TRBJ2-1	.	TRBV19	TGTGCCAGTAGTATAGTAGCAGGGAGGAATGAGCAGTTCTTC	CASSIVAGRNEQFF
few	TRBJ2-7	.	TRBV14	TGTGCCAGCAGCCAAGATGTCGGGGGTGGACCCTACGAGCAGTACTTC	CASSQDVGGGPYEQYF
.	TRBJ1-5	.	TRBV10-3	TGTGCCATCAGTGAGCAGGGTATAGGCAATCAGCCCCAGCATTTT	CAISEQGIGNQPQHF
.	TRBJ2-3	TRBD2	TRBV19	TGTGCCAGTAGTATCCCAGCGGGGGGAAGCACAGATACGCAGTATTTT	CASSIPAGGSTDTQYF
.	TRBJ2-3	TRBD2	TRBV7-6	TGTGCCAGCACCCTAGCGGGGGGTCCAGATACGCAGTATTTT	CASTLAGGPDTQYF
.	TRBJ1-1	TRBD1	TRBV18	TGTGCCAGCTCCCCCAGGGAAACAGGGGGCGGGTTTGACACTGAAGCTTTCTTT	CASSPRETGGGFDTEAFF
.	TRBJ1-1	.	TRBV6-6	TGTGCCAGCAGTTTGACAGGGAACACTGAAGCTTTCTTT	CASSLTGNTEAFF
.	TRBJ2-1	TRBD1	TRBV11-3	TGTGCCAGCAGCCCACGGGCAGGGGGTTGGAATGAGCAGTTCTTC	CASSPRAGGWNEQFF
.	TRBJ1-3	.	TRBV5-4	TGTGCCAGCAGCTTGGGCCAGGCTTCTGGAAACACCATATATTTT	CASSLGQASGNTIYF
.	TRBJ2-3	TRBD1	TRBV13	TGTGCCAGCAGCTTGGGCCATAACAGGGGGCCCGCAGATACGCAGTATTTT	CASSLGHNRGPADTQYF
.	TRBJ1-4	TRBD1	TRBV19	TGTGCCAGTAGCCGGGGTCGCTTTGGGACAGGGGTTGTTTCTAATGAAAAACTGTTTTTT	CASSRGRFGTGVVSNEKLFF
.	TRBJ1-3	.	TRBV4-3	TGCGCCAGCAGCCAGGCTCGGGGCTCTGGAAACACCATATATTTT	CASSQARGSGNTIYF
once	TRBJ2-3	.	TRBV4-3	TGCGCCAGCAGCCCGTCCTTCGGGGGACGTCGCACAGATACGCAGTATTTT	CASSPSFGGRRTDTQYF
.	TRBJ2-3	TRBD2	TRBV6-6	TGTGCCAGCAGTTACACTAGCGGCCCAACAGATACGCAGTATTTT	CASSYTSGPTDTQYF
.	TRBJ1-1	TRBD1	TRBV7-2	TGTGCCAGCAGCGCCCCGGACAGGGCGAACACTGAAGCTTTCTTT	CASSAPDRANTEAFF
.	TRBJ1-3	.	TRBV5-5	TGTGCCAGCAGCTTTTTTTCAGGGTACGGAAACACCATATATTTT	CASSFFSGYGNTIYF
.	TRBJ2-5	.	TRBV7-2	TGTGCCAGCAGCTTAGGTCTAGGGAGGCAAGAGACCCAGTACTTC	CASSLGLGRQETQYF
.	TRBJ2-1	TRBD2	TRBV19	TGTGCCAGTAGTATAGATAGCGGGGGAACCTACAATGAGCAGTTCTTC	CASSIDSGGTYNEQFF
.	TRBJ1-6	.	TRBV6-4	TGTGCCAGCAGTTTACAGGGCGGGTATTCACCCCTCCACTTT	CASSLQGGYSPLHF
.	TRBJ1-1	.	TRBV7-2	TGTGCCAGCAGCTTCCGAAAGAGCAGGCCGATGAACACTGAAGCTTTCTTT	CASSFRKSRPMNTEAFF
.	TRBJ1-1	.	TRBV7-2	TGTGCCAGCAGCTTTCTTGGCCGAGGCACTGAAGCTTTCTTT	CASSFLGRGTEAFF
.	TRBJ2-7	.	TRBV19	TGTGCCAGTAGTATAGGAGAAGGGGGCTACGAGCAGTACTTC	CASSIGEGGYEQYF
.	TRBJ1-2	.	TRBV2	TGTGCCAGCAGTGAGACAGGTATTAGCGGCTACACCTTC	CASSETGISGYTF
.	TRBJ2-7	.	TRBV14	TGTGCCAGCAGCCAAGATCCACTATTTCCCTACGAGCAGTACTTC	CASSQDPLFPYEQYF